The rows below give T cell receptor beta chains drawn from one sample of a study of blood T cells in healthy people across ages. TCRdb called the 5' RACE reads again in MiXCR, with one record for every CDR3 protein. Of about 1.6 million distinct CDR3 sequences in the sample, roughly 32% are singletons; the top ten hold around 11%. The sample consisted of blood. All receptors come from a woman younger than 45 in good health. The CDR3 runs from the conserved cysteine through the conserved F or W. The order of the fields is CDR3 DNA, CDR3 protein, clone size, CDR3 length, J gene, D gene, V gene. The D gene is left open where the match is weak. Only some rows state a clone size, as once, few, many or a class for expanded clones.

DNA: TGTGCCAGCAGTTACGCAGGGGATACCTACGAGCAGTACTTC
CDR3: CASSYAGDTYEQYF
size: few
length: 14
J: TRBJ2-7
D: NA
V: TRBV6-2/TRBV6-3

DNA: TGCGCCAGCAGCCGGACAGGGAATGCCGGGGCCAACGTCCTGACTTTC
CDR3: CASSRTGNAGANVLTF
size: many
length: 16
J: TRBJ2-6
D: TRBD1
V: TRBV5-1

DNA: TGTGCCAGCAGCCAAGATGGGCGGGTTGGGAACTCCGAGCAGTACTTC
CDR3: CASSQDGRVGNSEQYF
size: NA
length: 16
J: TRBJ2-7
D: NA
V: TRBV3-1

DNA: TGTGCCAGCGGTTGGGTCCCAGGCGCCTACGAGCAGTACTTC
CDR3: CASGWVPGAYEQYF
size: NA
length: 14
J: TRBJ2-7
D: NA
V: TRBV27

DNA: TGTGCCTGGAGTGGAATAGGAGATGAGCAGTTCTTC
CDR3: CAWSGIGDEQFF
size: NA
length: 12
J: TRBJ2-1
D: NA
V: TRBV30

DNA: TGCAGTGCCAGCCCTATTGTACCCAGAAATGAAGAACTGTTTTTT
CDR3: CSASPIVPRNEELFF
size: few
length: 15
J: TRBJ1-4
D: NA
V: TRBV20-1

DNA: TGTACCACCAGCCGGGACATTCGCACAGATACGCAGTATTTT
CDR3: CTTSRDIRTDTQYF
size: NA
length: 14
J: TRBJ2-3
D: NA
V: TRBV10-3

DNA: TGTGCCAGCTCACCATGGCAGAATCAAGAGACCCAGTACTTC
CDR3: CASSPWQNQETQYF
size: few
length: 14
J: TRBJ2-5
D: NA
V: TRBV18

DNA: TGTGCCAGCAGTGGTTCGGGACAGGAGTACACTGAAGCTTTCTTT
CDR3: CASSGSGQEYTEAFF
size: few
length: 15
J: TRBJ1-1
D: TRBD1
V: TRBV25-1

DNA: TGTGCCACCTTAGGGGACGGGTACGAGCAGTACTTC
CDR3: CATLGDGYEQYF
size: once
length: 12
J: TRBJ2-7
D: NA
V: TRBV6-5

DNA: TGTGCCAGCAGCCCCCAGGGGTATCTGAATCAGCCCCAGCATTTT
CDR3: CASSPQGYLNQPQHF
size: NA
length: 15
J: TRBJ1-5
D: NA
V: TRBV7-2

DNA: TGTGCCAGCAGCCCCTCGACAGGGGCGAAATATTATGGCTACACCTTC
CDR3: CASSPSTGAKYYGYTF
size: NA
length: 16
J: TRBJ1-2
D: TRBD1
V: TRBV7-9

DNA: TGTGCCATCAGTGAGGACGTGTACCAAGAGACCCAGTACTTC
CDR3: CAISEDVYQETQYF
size: many
length: 14
J: TRBJ2-5
D: NA
V: TRBV10-3

DNA: TGTGCCAGCAGTTCTCCGGGACAGGGGGTACGTTCCTACGAGCAGTACTTC
CDR3: CASSSPGQGVRSYEQYF
size: NA
length: 17
J: TRBJ2-7
D: TRBD1
V: TRBV12-3/TRBV12-4

DNA: TGTGCCAGCAGCTTATCCCCGGGGCTCAATGAGCAGTTCTTC
CDR3: CASSLSPGLNEQFF
size: NA
length: 14
J: TRBJ2-1
D: NA
V: TRBV7-3

DNA: TGTGCCAGCAGTGAGCCTGGAGAAGAGACCCAGTACTTC
CDR3: CASSEPGEETQYF
size: few
length: 13
J: TRBJ2-5
D: NA
V: TRBV25-1

DNA: TGTGCCAGCAGCTCCCTGGGGTGGGAGCAGTACTTC
CDR3: CASSSLGWEQYF
size: NA
length: 12
J: TRBJ2-5
D: NA
V: TRBV6-2/TRBV6-3

DNA: TGTGCCAGCGGCCCCCGGGACAGGGATCGCTATGGCTACACCTTC
CDR3: CASGPRDRDRYGYTF
size: once
length: 15
J: TRBJ1-2
D: TRBD1
V: TRBV6-1

DNA: TGTGCCAGCAGGAGTAGCGGGGGGTCCGGGACAGATACGCAGTATTTT
CDR3: CASRSSGGSGTDTQYF
size: few
length: 16
J: TRBJ2-3
D: TRBD2
V: TRBV6-6

DNA: TGTGCCAGCAGTTATAACCCTTACCTGCGTACCGAGCAGTTCTTC
CDR3: CASSYNPYLRTEQFF
size: NA
length: 15
J: TRBJ2-1
D: NA
V: TRBV6-2/TRBV6-3

DNA: TGCGCCAGCAGCCAGCCTCGGCAGGGGAAAAACTATGGCTACACCTTC
CDR3: CASSQPRQGKNYGYTF
size: few
length: 16
J: TRBJ1-2
D: NA
V: TRBV4-1

DNA: TGTGCCAGCAGCTTAGTAAGCAGGGGTCAAGAGACCCAGTACTTC
CDR3: CASSLVSRGQETQYF
size: NA
length: 15
J: TRBJ2-5
D: NA
V: TRBV7-9

DNA: TGTGCCAGCAGCTTAAAACTAGCGGGGGGGGGCAATGAGCAGTTCTTC
CDR3: CASSLKLAGGGNEQFF
size: NA
length: 16
J: TRBJ2-1
D: TRBD2
V: TRBV7-7

DNA: TGTGCCAGCAGTTATAGCTCAAAGCAGTTCTTC
CDR3: CASSYSSKQFF
size: few
length: 11
J: TRBJ2-1
D: NA
V: TRBV28

DNA: TGTGCCAGCAGTCAGGGACAGGGGACGGGTTACGAGCAGTACTTC
CDR3: CASSQGQGTGYEQYF
size: few
length: 15
J: TRBJ2-7
D: TRBD1
V: TRBV12-3/TRBV12-4